These T cell receptor beta chains were read from a single sample in a study of control samples from healthy donors and cancer patients. Sequenced by immunoSEQ multiplex PCR; TCRdb stores in-frame clones only, minus some. The sample shows roughly 63,000 clones, roughly 90% of them seen only once. Sequencing input: PBMCs. Source of these receptors: a middle-aged man with colorectal cancer. Both conserved end residues are part of each CDR3. The D gene is left open where the match is weak. Where a row states a size, it is once, few, many or the class of an expanded clone; other rows omit it.

>TRBV12-3/TRBV12-4|TRBJ1-5|.|.
CASSFSGFQPQHF
TGTGCCAGCAGTTTCTCGGGATTCCAGCCCCAGCATTTT
>TRBV30|TRBJ2-6|.|.
CAWSARHAGANVLTF
TGTGCCTGGAGCGCCCGACACGCTGGGGCCAACGTCCTGACTTTC
>TRBV25-1|TRBJ1-4|.|.
CASSDGQGWEKLFF
TGTGCCAGCAGTGACGGTCAGGGTTGGGAAAAACTGTTTTTT
>TRBV5-6|TRBJ2-1|.|once
CASSPWTPKTPHEQFF
TGTGCCAGCAGCCCATGGACCCCTAAAACCCCCCATGAGCAGTTCTTC
>TRBV25-1|TRBJ2-5|TRBD1|.
CASSGRDRAYF
TGTGCCAGCAGTGGCCGTGACAGGGCTTACTTC
>TRBV18|TRBJ2-7|TRBD1|.
CASSPGTGADEQYF
TGTGCCAGCTCACCAGGGACAGGGGCGGACGAGCAGTACTTC
>TRBV29-1|TRBJ1-1|.|.
CRVGGPERTEAFF
TGCAGGGTGGGAGGCCCTGAACGAACTGAAGCTTTCTTT
>TRBV5-1|TRBJ2-6|.|.
CASSIQISGANVLTF
TGCGCCAGCAGCATACAGATTTCTGGGGCCAACGTCCTGACTTTC
>TRBV18|TRBJ1-4|TRBD1|.
CASSPNDRGGEKLFF
TGTGCCAGCTCACCAAATGACAGGGGAGGAGAAAAACTGTTTTTT
>TRBV18|TRBJ1-3|.|.
CASSPAGQPPSGNTIYF
TGTGCCAGCTCACCCGCTGGACAACCGCCCTCTGGAAACACCATATATTTT
>TRBV6-5|TRBJ1-1|.|.
CASFPGGLYGTEAFF
TGTGCCAGCTTCCCCGGGGGCCTTTATGGCACTGAAGCTTTCTTT
>TRBV19|TRBJ2-7|TRBD1|.
CASSKKGQEAYEQYF
TGTGCCAGTAGTAAAAAGGGACAGGAGGCCTACGAGCAGTACTTC
>TRBV6-6|TRBJ2-1|.|.
CASTSGVQNNEQFF
TGTGCCAGCACTTCGGGGGTCCAGAACAATGAGCAGTTCTTC
>TRBV7-3|TRBJ1-4|.|.
CASSQTVGNEKLFF
TGTGCCAGCAGCCAAACAGTGGGGAATGAAAAACTGTTTTTT
>TRBV19|TRBJ1-1|TRBD1|.
CASSDRVNTEAFF
TGTGCCAGTTCCGACAGGGTGAACACTGAAGCTTTCTTT
>TRBV7-9|TRBJ2-6|TRBD1|.
CASSISPGTGFSGANVLTF
TGTGCCAGCAGCATTTCGCCCGGGACAGGGTTCTCTGGGGCCAACGTCCTGACTTTC
>TRBV2|TRBJ1-1|.|.
CASSVGSGSTEWHTEAFF
TGTGCCAGCAGTGTAGGTTCGGGCAGCACAGAGTGGCACACTGAAGCTTTCTTT
>TRBV9|TRBJ2-3|.|.
CASSVSSRDTDTQYF
TGTGCCAGCAGCGTCAGTAGCCGAGACACAGATACGCAGTATTTT
>TRBV5-1|TRBJ1-6|TRBD1|.
CASSTGQGDNSPLHF
TGCGCCAGCAGCACGGGACAGGGCGACAATTCACCCCTCCACTTT
>TRBV7-9|TRBJ1-2|TRBD1|.
CASSFARGISGYTF
TGTGCCAGCAGCTTCGCCAGGGGGATCTCTGGCTACACCTTC
>TRBV9|TRBJ2-1|TRBD2|.
CASSTLAGGISEQFF
TGTGCCAGCAGCACGTTAGCGGGGGGTATTAGTGAGCAGTTCTTC